This T cell receptor (beta chain) was sequenced during a study of PD-1 blockade in classical Hodgkin lymphoma. Notes on the study in general: Reported baseline diversity: healthy donors highest, relapsed/refractory patients lowest. What caused the repertoire differences, perhaps disease activity or prior therapy, remains undefined.

The CDR3 is 13 amino acids. Trimming shortened V by 0 bases and J by 4 bases, and 6 bases separated the two germline ends. CDR1 is LGHNA, CDR2 YSLEER, per germline. As for time point: newly diagnosed, previously untreated cHL patient sample. Newly diagnosed, untreated classical Hodgkin lymphoma PBMCs provided comparison. Worth noting for this clone: Its antigen remains unknown.

Method: immunoSEQ multiplex PCR; TCRdb's copy keeps in-frame clones and lacks some. The sample has 20,000 to 25,000 clones, 94% seen once. This chain connects TRBV4-3 to TRBJ1-1; no firm D call. The source of this sequence is a human donor with classical Hodgkin lymphoma. Material: peripheral blood mononuclear cells (PBMCs). As DNA, the CDR3 is TGCGCCAGCAGCCAAGAGGAGGTCACTGAAGCTTTCTTT. Its translation is CASSQEEVTEAFF.